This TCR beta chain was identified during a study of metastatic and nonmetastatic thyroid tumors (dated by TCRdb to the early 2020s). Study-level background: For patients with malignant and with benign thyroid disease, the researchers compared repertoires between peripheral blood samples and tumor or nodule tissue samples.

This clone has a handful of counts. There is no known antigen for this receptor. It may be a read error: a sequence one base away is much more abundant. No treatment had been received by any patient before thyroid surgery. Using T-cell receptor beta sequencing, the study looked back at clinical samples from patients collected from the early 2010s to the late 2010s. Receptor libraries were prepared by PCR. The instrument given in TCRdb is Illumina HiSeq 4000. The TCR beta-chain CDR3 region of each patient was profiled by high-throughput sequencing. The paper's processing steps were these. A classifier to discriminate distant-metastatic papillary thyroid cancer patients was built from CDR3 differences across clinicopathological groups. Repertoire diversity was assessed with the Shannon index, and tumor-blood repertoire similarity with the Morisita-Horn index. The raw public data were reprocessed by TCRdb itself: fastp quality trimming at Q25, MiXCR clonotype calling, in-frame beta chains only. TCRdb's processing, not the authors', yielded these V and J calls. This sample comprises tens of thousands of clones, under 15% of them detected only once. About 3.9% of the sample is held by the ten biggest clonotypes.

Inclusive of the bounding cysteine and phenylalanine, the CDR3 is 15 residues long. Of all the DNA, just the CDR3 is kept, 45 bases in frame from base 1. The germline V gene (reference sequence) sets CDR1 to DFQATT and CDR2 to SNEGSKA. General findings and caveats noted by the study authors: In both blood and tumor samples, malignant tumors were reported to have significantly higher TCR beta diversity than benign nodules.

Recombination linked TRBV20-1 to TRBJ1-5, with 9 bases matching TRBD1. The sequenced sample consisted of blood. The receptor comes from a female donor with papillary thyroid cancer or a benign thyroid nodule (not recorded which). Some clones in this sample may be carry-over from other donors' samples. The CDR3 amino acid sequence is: CSASRGQGPNQPHHF. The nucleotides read TGCAGTGCTAGCAGAGGACAGGGGCCGAATCAGCCCCATCATTTT.